These 15 T cell receptor beta chains were sequenced from one sample in a study of T cell repertoires in cytomegalovirus infection. TCRdb itself ran the reads through MiXCR, one entry per CDR3 protein. The table shows approximately 910,000 distinct CDR3 sequences, with approximately 31% occurring only once. Their antigen targets remain unknown. This material consisted of cultured CD8+ T cells from PBMCs, taken from culture after CMV antigen stimulation. All receptors derive from a human donor in good health (CMV status not recorded). Some clones in this sample may be carry-over from other donors' samples.

This clonotype was recorded a few times. The rearrangement joins TRBV6-1 to TRBJ2-2, with D uncertain. The CDR3 sequence is 14 residues long. CDR1 MNHNS and CDR2 SASEGT come from the germline V gene. The V end was cut by 2 bases, the J end by 0 bases, with 4 bases between. The CDR3 DNA sequence: TGTGCCAGCAGTGAAAGGACGAACACCGGGGAGCTGTTTTTT. It yields the protein CASSERTNTGELFF.

This sequence joins TRBV18 and TRBJ2-1; 12 nucleotides agree with TRBD1. V was clipped by 3 bases and J by 7 bases; unmatched bases: 4. The CDR3 loop spans 15 amino acids. Germline CDR1 reads KGHSH; CDR2 reads LQKENI. CDR3: CASSPGQGAMNEQFF. The CDR3 DNA follows: TGTGCCAGCTCACCGGGACAGGGGGCAATGAATGAGCAGTTCTTC.

The rearrangement joins TRBV20-1 to TRBJ2-7, with 9 nucleotides matching TRBD2. J lost 0 bases, V lost 5 bases, and 11 bases had no gene match. The germline V gene encodes CDR1 DFQATT and CDR2 SNEGSKA (reference sequence). The CDR3 sequence is 16 residues long. CDR3 DNA: TGCAGTGCTCGGGTACTAGCGGGTCGTAGCTCCTACGAGCAGTACTTC. It is translated as CSARVLAGRSSYEQYF.

The chain joins TRBV7-9 to TRBJ2-2; 9 bases map to TRBD2. This CDR3 spans 15 amino acids. J was trimmed by 3 bases and V by 8 bases; bases with no gene match: 7. Germline V gene sequence: CDR1 SEHNR, CDR2 FQNEAQ (reference sequence). The CDR3 DNA follows: TGTGCCAGCTCGGAGAGCGGGGGGCACACCGGGGAGCTGTTTTTT. This translates into CASSESGGHTGELFF.

Comment on this clonotype: At one of its ends the junction is not consistent with the germline gene, which may arise from a read error. The V call is TRBV4-1, the J call TRBJ1-3; D gene unclear. Germline CDR1 reads MGHRA; CDR2 reads YSYEKL. The CDR3 spans 15 residues. This CDR3 reads CASSQDIQAGNTIHF. The CDR3 region has the DNA TGCGCCAGCAGCCAAGATATCCAGGCCGGAAACACCATACATTTT.

This clonotype was seen ten or more times. The chain employs TRBV12-3 or TRBV12-4 and TRBJ1-1; 7 nucleotides agree with TRBD1. The CDR3 loop spans 13 amino acids. V gave up 5 bases and J gave up 10 bases; unmatched junction bases: 10. CDR3 nucleotides: TGTGCCAGCAGTCACCGACAGGGCGACGGAGCTTTCTTT. Translation: CASSHRQGDGAFF.

There are many counts of this clonotype. The genes are TRBV7-6 and TRBJ1-1; D is uncertain. The length of the CDR3 is 14 residues. The germline CDR1 and CDR2 sequences are SGHVS and FNYEAQ. V lost 2 bases and J lost 1, with 8 bases in between. CDR3 in amino acids: CASSLREGNTEAFF. CDR3 nucleotides: TGTGCCAGCAGCTTACGGGAGGGGAACACTGAAGCTTTCTTT.

The J gene is TRBJ1-3, the V gene TRBV6-5, with D maybe TRBD1 (5 bases). This CDR3 contains 15 residues. Trimming shortened V by 0 bases and J by 7 bases, and 13 bases separated the two germline ends. CDR1 is MNHEY and CDR2 is SVGAGI in the germline V gene. This CDR3 reads CASSYSSRDMNTIYF. CDR3 DNA sequence: TGTGCCAGCAGTTACTCGAGCAGGGATATGAACACCATATATTTT.

There are a few counts of this clonotype. The genes are TRBV11-2 and TRBJ2-3; 7 nucleotides agree with TRBD2. Germline CDR1 SGHAT, CDR2 FQNNGV. The CDR3 is made up of 16 amino acids. V was pared by 0 bases and J by 0 bases, with 3 bases of the junction left unmatched. The DNA for the CDR3 is TGTGCCAGCAGCTTAGAGGGTAGCGGGAGCACAGATACGCAGTATTTT. It encodes CASSLEGSGSTDTQYF. Complete variable domain (other parts from reference TRBV11-2 and TRBJ2-3): EAGVAQSPRYKIIEKRQSVAFWCNPISGHATLYWYQQILGQGPKLLIQFQNNGVVDDSQLPKDRFSAERLKGVDSTLKIQPAKLEDSAVYLCASSLEGSGSTDTQYFGPGTRLTVL.

The chain combines TRBV6-9 with TRBJ2-5; a possible D gene is TRBD1 (6 bases). The V end lost 0 bases, the J end lost 2 bases, and 19 bases lay between the germline ends. This CDR3 has 18 residues. In germline, CDR1 is MNHGY, CDR2 SVAAGI. CDR3: CASSYSDSSRWTQETQYF. The CDR3 nucleotides are TGTGCCAGCAGTTATTCGGACAGCTCGAGGTGGACACAAGAGACCCAGTACTTC.

This clonotype came up a few times. This chain links TRBV7-6 with TRBJ2-5; 7 bases map to TRBD2. The germline V gene has CDR1 SGHVS and CDR2 FNYEAQ. The CDR3 runs to 15 residues. V shed 5 bases and J 2 bases; nucleotides not matched to a gene: 8. In DNA, the CDR3 is TGTGCCAGCAGCCGCTTTCGCGGGAGTCAAGAGACCCAGTACTTC. Its translation is CASSRFRGSQETQYF.

In its sample, this clonotype was seen a few times. V usage is TRBV2 and J usage is TRBJ1-4; D gene ambiguous. V lost 6 bases, J lost 8 bases, and 16 bases lay in between. The CDR3 totals 14 residues. The germline V gene encodes CDR1 SNHLY and CDR2 FYNNEI. The CDR3 region is CASSQGSWKEKLFF. DNA for the CDR3: TGTGCCAGCAGCCAAGGGTCTTGGAAAGAAAAACTGTTTTTT.

This chain joins TRBV12-5 and TRBJ1-2; possible D gene TRBD1, 6 bases. Germline-derived CDR1 and CDR2 are LGHNT and FRNRAP. The ends were cut back, 0 bases at V and 4 bases at J, with 18 bases in the middle. CDR3 length equals 17 residues. Here the CDR3 DNA reads TGTGCTAGTGGTTTGGTAGGTGAGGGGGTCGGGCGCTATGGCTACACCTTC. Protein product: CASGLVGEGVGRYGYTF.

This clonotype turned up a few times. The gene calls are TRBV12-3 or TRBV12-4 and TRBJ2-3, with 7 positions matching TRBD1. V shed 5 bases and J 2 bases; nucleotides not matched to a gene: 4. The CDR3 has 14 residues. CDR3 amino acids: CASSPDRATDTQYF. DNA of the CDR3: TGTGCCAGCAGTCCCGACAGGGCCACAGATACGCAGTATTTT.

This clonotype was recorded at least ten times. This sequence joins TRBV28 and TRBJ1-6, with 8 bases identical to TRBD1. This CDR3 is 15 amino acids long. The germline gives CDR1 MDHEN, CDR2 SYDVKM. The J segment lost 10 bases and the V segment lost 5 bases, leaving 10 bases of the junction unmatched. CDR3: CASSPQGETRSPLHF. The CDR3 DNA reads as TGTGCCAGCAGTCCACAGGGGGAGACTCGCTCACCCCTCCACTTT.